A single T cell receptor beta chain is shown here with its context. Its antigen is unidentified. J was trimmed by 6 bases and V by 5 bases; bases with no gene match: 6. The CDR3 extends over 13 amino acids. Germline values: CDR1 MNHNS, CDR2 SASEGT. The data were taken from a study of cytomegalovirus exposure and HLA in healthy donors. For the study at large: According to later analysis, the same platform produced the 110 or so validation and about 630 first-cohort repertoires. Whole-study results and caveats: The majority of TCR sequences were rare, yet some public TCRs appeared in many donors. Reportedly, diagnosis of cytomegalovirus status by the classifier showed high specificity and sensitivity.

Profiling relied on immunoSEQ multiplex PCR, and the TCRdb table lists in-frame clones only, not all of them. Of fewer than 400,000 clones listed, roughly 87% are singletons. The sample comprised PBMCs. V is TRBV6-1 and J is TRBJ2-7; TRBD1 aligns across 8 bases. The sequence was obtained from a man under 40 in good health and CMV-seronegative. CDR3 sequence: CASSPTGVGEQYF. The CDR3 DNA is TGTGCCAGCAGTCCGACAGGGGTTGGCGAGCAGTACTTC.